This is a list of T cell receptor beta chains from one sample in a study of cytomegalovirus exposure and HLA in healthy donors. The table came from immunoSEQ multiplex PCR; TCRdb's copy has only in-frame clones and leaves some out. The repertoire holds roughly 120,000 clones, with roughly 86% as singletons. Sequencing input: PBMCs. These receptors all stem from a man in his forties in good health and CMV-seronegative. Both conserved end residues are part of each CDR3. D genes are given only for firm matches. Clone size is not always given. Where it is, it says once, few, many or a class for expanded clones.

d_call clone_size j_call v_call cdr3_nt cdr3_aa
. . TRBJ1-4 TRBV19 TGTGCCAGTAGGGGGCTTTCGATAACTAATGAAAAACTGTTTTTT CASRGLSITNEKLFF
TRBD1 . TRBJ2-1 TRBV27 TGTGCCAGCAGTTCCGCGGGACAGGGGTTAGGACGGAATGAGCAGTTCTTC CASSSAGQGLGRNEQFF
TRBD1 few TRBJ2-1 TRBV11-2 TGTGCCAGCGAAACCTACAGGACAGGCAACAATGAGCAGTTCTTC CASETYRTGNNEQFF
TRBD1 . TRBJ2-5 TRBV5-4 TGTGCCAGCAGCTTCCGCTCCGGGACAGGGGGCAAGGAGACCCAGTACTTC CASSFRSGTGGKETQYF
TRBD2 . TRBJ2-1 TRBV5-1 TGCGCCAGCAGCTTGGAACTAGCGGGGGCTTATGGTGAGCAGTTCTTC CASSLELAGAYGEQFF
. . TRBJ1-6 TRBV28 TGTGCCAGCAGTTTACGCCGCGGAGGGGTTTCACCCCTCCACTTT CASSLRRGGVSPLHF
. once TRBJ2-1 TRBV7-9 TGTGCCAGCAGCTCCGGTTCGAGCTCCTACAATGAGCAGTTCTTC CASSSGSSSYNEQFF
TRBD2 . TRBJ2-5 TRBV28 TGTGCCAGCAGTAGAAGCGGGGGGCCGGAAGAGACCCAGTACTTC CASSRSGGPEETQYF
. . TRBJ1-2 TRBV5-6 TGTGCCAGCAGCATCGGCGGGGGGAACTATGGCTACACCTTC CASSIGGGNYGYTF
TRBD1 . TRBJ2-5 TRBV5-5 TGTGCCAGCAGCAGTCTCGGGACAGGCCGAGAGACCCAGTACTTC CASSSLGTGRETQYF
. . TRBJ1-2 TRBV19 TGTGCCAGTAGTAAAGGACAGACGTCAGTTGTTTATGGCTACACCTTC CASSKGQTSVVYGYTF
TRBD2 . TRBJ2-5 TRBV7-9 TGTGCCAGCAGCTCGAGCGGGGGGGCCGGGGAGACCCAGTACTTC CASSSSGGAGETQYF
TRBD1 . TRBJ1-2 TRBV2 TGTGCCAGCAGTGGACAGGGGGCTGGCTACACCTTC CASSGQGAGYTF
. . TRBJ1-2 TRBV11-2 TGTGCCAGCAGCTACGGACAGCCTTATGGCTACACCTTC CASSYGQPYGYTF
. few TRBJ2-7 TRBV6-1 TGTTCATCCGAACAGTTTCCAGGAAACTCCTACGAGCAGTACTTC CSSEQFPGNSYEQYF
. . TRBJ2-6 TRBV27 TGTGCCAGCAGTTTAGGGGGCATTGACGTCCTGACTTTC CASSLGGIDVLTF
. . TRBJ1-2 TRBV30 TGTGCCTGGGGATCCGGGGGGCCGAGAGCTAACTATGGCTACACCTTC CAWGSGGPRANYGYTF
. . TRBJ1-5 TRBV23-1 TGCGCCAGCAGTCAATCAGGCCAGGTTAGCGGTCTGCCCCAGCATTTT CASSQSGQVSGLPQHF
. once TRBJ1-3 TRBV11-2 TGTGCCAGCAGCTTAGTTATCGGCGGGTTGGGATATTTT CASSLVIGGLGYF
. . TRBJ2-7 TRBV2 TGTGCCAGCAGTCGCGAACCAGGGACAAACTACGAGCAGTACTTC CASSREPGTNYEQYF
. . TRBJ1-1 TRBV28 TGTGCCAGCACCCCGAGCGGAGTGAACACTGAAGCTTTCTTT CASTPSGVNTEAFF
. . TRBJ1-6 TRBV7-2 TGTGCCAGCAGCTCCCGACAGGACTATAATTCACCCCTCCACTTT CASSSRQDYNSPLHF
. . TRBJ2-7 TRBV27 TGTGCCAGCAGATACAACCCAGGGTACGAGCAGTACTTC CASRYNPGYEQYF
. . TRBJ1-2 TRBV2 TGTGCCAGCAGTGCTTCGGGGAGTCGCTATGGCTACACCTTC CASSASGSRYGYTF
. . TRBJ2-7 TRBV2 TGTGCCAGCAGTGATAGTATGAGGGAGCAGTACTTC CASSDSMREQYF
TRBD1 few TRBJ2-7 TRBV9 TGTGCCAGCAGCGTGGCAGGGGGCGCGTCCAACGAGCAGTACTTC CASSVAGGASNEQYF
. few TRBJ1-5 TRBV28 TGTGCCAGCAGTAACGGACAGTCCCATCAGCCCCAGCATTTT CASSNGQSHQPQHF
. . TRBJ2-3 TRBV19 TGTGCCAGTAGTTCAGGGGGGCTTAGCACAGATACGCAGTATTTT CASSSGGLSTDTQYF
TRBD2 . TRBJ2-5 TRBV28 TGTGCCAGCAGTTTAGGTGTGAGCGGAACGGGGGGTATCAAAGAGACCCAGTACTTC CASSLGVSGTGGIKETQYF
. . TRBJ2-1 TRBV4-1 TGCGCCAGCAGCCAAGAGACCGGGGATGAGCAGTTCTTC CASSQETGDEQFF
TRBD2 . TRBJ2-1 TRBV5-1 TGCGCCAGCAGCTTGGGGACTAGCAATTCCAATGAGCAGTTCTTC CASSLGTSNSNEQFF
TRBD2 . TRBJ2-5 TRBV4-1 TGCGCCAGCAGCCAAGTTCCCACGGGGGGAGAGACCCAGTACTTC CASSQVPTGGETQYF
TRBD2 . TRBJ2-7 TRBV5-8 TGTGCCAGCAGCTTGGGGACTAGCGGGGTCTCCTACGAGCAGTACTTC CASSLGTSGVSYEQYF
. . TRBJ1-1 TRBV28 TGTGCCAGCAGTTTTTCCGGGAAGCTTGAAGCTTTCTTT CASSFSGKLEAFF
TRBD1 . TRBJ1-5 TRBV28 TGTGCCAGCAGGCGACAGGGGTCGTTGCCCCAGCATTTT CASRRQGSLPQHF
. . TRBJ1-1 TRBV5-1 TGCGCCAGCAGCTTGTCCCGGACAGCGAACACTGAAGCTTTCTTT CASSLSRTANTEAFF